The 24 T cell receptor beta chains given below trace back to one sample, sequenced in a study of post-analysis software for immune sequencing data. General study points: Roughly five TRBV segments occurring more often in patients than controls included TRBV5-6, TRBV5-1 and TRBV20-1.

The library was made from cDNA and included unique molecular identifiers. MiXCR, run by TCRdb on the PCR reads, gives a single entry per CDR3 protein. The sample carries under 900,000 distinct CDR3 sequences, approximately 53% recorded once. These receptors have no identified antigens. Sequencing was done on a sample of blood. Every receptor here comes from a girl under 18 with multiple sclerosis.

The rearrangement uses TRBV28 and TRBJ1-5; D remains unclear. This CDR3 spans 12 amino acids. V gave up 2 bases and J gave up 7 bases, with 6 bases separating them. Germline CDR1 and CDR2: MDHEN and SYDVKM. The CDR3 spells CASSLVRQPQHF. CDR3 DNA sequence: TGTGCCAGCAGTTTAGTACGACAGCCCCAGCATTTT.

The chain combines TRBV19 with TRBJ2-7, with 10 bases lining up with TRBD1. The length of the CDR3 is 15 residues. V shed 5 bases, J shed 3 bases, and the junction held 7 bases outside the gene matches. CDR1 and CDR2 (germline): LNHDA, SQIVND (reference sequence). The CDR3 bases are TGTGCCAGTAGTCTCTATCGGACAGGGGGCTACGAGCAGTACTTC. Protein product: CASSLYRTGGYEQYF.

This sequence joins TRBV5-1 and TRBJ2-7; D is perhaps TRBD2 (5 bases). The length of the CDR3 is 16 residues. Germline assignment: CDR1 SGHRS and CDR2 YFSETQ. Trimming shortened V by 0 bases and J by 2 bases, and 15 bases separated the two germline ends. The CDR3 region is CASSLDRGGLTYEQYF. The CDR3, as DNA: TGCGCCAGCAGCTTGGATCGCGGAGGTCTAACCTACGAGCAGTACTTC.

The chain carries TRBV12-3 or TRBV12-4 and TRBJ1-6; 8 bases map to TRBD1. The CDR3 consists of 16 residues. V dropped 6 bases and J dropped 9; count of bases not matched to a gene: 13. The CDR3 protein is CASRISGTGFFSPLHF. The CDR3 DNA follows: TGTGCCAGCAGGATTTCCGGGACAGGTTTTTTTTCACCCCTCCACTTT.

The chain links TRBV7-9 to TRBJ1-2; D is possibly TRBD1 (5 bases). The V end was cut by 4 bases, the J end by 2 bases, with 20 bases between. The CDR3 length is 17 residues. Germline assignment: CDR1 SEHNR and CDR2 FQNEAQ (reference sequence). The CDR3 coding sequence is TGTGCCAGCAGCTCCGGGACGCTCACAGAGTGGAACTATGGCTACACCTTC. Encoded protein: CASSSGTLTEWNYGYTF.

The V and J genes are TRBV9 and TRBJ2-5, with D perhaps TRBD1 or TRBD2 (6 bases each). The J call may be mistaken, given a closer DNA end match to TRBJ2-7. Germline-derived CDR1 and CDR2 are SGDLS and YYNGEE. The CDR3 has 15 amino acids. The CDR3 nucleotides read TGTGCCAGCAGCCCCCTAGGAGGGGGGCAAGACGAGCAGTACTTC. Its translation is CASSPLGGGQDEQYF.

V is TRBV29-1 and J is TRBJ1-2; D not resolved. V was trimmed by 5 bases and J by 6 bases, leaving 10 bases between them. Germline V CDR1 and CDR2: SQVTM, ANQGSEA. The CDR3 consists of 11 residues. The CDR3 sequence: CSVLWGDGYTF. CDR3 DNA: TGCAGCGTTTTGTGGGGAGATGGCTACACCTTC.

CDR3 DNA sequence: TGCAGCGCCCAACCGGGACAGGGTCACTATGGCTACACCTTC. It codes for CSAQPGQGHYGYTF. J is TRBJ1-2 and V is TRBV29-1; 9 bases map to TRBD1. V lost 7 bases to trimming and J lost 3 bases; unmatched junction nucleotides: 9. The CDR3 extends over 14 amino acids. Germline CDR1 is SQVTM and CDR2 is ANQGSEA.

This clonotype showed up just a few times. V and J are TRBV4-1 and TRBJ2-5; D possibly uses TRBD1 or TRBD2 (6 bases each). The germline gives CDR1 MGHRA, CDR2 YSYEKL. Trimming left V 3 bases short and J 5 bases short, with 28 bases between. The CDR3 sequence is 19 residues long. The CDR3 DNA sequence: TGCGCCAGCAGCCACCTCCGGGGGCAGGGCTACGAGTTGGTCGAGACCCAGTACTTC. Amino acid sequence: CASSHLRGQGYELVETQYF.

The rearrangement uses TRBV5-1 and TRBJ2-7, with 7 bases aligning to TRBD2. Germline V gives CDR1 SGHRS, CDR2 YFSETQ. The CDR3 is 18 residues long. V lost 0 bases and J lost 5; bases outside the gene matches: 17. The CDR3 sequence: CASSLVASGEPFRDEQYF. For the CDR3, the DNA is TGCGCCAGCAGCTTGGTTGCTAGCGGAGAACCCTTCCGGGACGAGCAGTACTTC.

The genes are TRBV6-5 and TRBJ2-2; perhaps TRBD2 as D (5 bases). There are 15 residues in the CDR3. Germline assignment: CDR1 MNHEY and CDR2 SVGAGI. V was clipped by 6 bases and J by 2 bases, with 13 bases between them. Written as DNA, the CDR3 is TGTGCCAGCAGCCGGAGGAAGTCCAACACCGGGGAGCTGTTTTTT. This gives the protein CASSRRKSNTGELFF.

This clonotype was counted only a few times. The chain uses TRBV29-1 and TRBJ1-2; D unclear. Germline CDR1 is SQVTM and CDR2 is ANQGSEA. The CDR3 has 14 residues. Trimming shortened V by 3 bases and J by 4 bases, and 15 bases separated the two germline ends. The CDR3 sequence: CSVDLGPGIYGYTF. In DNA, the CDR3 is TGCAGCGTTGATTTAGGGCCTGGCATCTATGGCTACACCTTC.

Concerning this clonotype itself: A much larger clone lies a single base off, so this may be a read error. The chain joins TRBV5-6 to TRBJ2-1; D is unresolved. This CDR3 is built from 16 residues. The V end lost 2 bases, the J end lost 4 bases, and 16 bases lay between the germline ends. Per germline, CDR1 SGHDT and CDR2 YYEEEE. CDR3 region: CASSLTEWGKYNEQFF. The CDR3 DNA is TGTGCCAGCAGCTTAACAGAGTGGGGAAAGTACAATGAGCAGTTCTTC.

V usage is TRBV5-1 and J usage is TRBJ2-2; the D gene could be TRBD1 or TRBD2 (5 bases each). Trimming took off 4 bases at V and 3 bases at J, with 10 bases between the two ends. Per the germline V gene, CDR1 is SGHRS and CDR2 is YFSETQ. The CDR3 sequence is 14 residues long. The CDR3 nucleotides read TGCGCCAGCAGCATTGGGACGGACACCGGGGAGCTGTTTTTT. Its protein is CASSIGTDTGELFF.

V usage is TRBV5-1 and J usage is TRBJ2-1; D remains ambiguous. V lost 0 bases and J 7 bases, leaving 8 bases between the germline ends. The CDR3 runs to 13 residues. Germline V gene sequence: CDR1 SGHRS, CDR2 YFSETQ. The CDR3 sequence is CASSLAQPNEQFF. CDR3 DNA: TGCGCCAGCAGCTTGGCGCAGCCTAATGAGCAGTTCTTC. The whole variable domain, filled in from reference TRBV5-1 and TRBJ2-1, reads KAGVTQTPRYLIKTRGQQVTLSCSPISGHRSVSWYQQTPGQGLQFLFEYFSETQRNKGNFPGRFSGRQFSNSRSEMNVSTLELGDSALYLCASSLAQPNEQFFGPGTRLTVL.

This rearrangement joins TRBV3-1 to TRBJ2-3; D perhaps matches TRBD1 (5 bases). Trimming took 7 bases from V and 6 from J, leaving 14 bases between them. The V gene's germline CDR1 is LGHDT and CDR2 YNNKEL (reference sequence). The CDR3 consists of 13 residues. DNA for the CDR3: TGTGCCAGCAATGGGGATAGGGGCGATACGCAGTATTTT. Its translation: CASNGDRGDTQYF.

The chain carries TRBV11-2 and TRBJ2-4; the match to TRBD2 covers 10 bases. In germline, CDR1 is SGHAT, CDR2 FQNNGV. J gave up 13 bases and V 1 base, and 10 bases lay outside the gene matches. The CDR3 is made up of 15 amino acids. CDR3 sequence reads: CASSLGSGGYNEQYF. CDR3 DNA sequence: TGTGCCAGCAGCTTAGGTAGCGGGGGGTACAATGAGCAGTACTTC. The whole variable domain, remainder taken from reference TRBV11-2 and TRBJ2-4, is EAGVAQSPRYKIIEKRQSVAFWCNPISGHATLYWYQQILGQGPKLLIQFQNNGVVDDSQLPKDRFSAERLKGVDSTLKIQPAKLEDSAVYLCASSLGSGGYNEQYFGAGTRLSVL.

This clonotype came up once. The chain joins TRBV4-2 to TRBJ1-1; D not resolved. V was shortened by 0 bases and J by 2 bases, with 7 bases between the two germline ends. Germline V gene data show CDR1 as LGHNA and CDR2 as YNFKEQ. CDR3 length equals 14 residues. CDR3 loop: CASSQDYGNTEAFF. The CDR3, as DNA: TGTGCCAGCAGCCAAGATTACGGAAACACTGAAGCTTTCTTT.

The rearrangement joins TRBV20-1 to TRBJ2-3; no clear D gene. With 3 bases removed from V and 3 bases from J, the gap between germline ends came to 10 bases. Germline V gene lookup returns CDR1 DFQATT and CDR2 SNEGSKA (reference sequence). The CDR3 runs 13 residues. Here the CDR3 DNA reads TGCAGTGCTAGCTACCTCCAAACAGATACGCAGTATTTT. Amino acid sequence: CSASYLQTDTQYF.

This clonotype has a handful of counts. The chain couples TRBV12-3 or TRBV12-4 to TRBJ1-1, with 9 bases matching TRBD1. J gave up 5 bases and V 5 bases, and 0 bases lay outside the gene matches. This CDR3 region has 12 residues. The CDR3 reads CASSDRGTEAFF. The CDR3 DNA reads TGTGCCAGCAGTGACAGGGGGACTGAAGCTTTCTTT.

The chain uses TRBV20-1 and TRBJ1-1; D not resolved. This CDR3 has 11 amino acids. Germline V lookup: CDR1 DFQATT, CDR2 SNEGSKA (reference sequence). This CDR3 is CSNEIRAEAFF. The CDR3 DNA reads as TGCAGCAACGAAATTCGCGCTGAAGCTTTCTTT.

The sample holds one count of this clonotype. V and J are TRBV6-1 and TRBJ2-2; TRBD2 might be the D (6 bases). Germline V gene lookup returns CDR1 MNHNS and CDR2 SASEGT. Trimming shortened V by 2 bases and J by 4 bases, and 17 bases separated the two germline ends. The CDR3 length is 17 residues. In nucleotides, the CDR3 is TGTGCCAGCAGTGAACACGTTGGAGGGTTACGCACCGGGGAGCTGTTTTTT. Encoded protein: CASSEHVGGLRTGELFF.

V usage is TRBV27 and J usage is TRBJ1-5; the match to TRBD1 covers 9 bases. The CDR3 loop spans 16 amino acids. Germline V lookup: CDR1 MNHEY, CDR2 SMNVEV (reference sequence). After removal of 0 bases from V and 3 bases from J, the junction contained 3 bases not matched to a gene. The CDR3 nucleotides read TGTGCCAGCAGTTTATCCGGACAGGGGTACAATCAGCCCCAGCATTTT. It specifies CASSLSGQGYNQPQHF.

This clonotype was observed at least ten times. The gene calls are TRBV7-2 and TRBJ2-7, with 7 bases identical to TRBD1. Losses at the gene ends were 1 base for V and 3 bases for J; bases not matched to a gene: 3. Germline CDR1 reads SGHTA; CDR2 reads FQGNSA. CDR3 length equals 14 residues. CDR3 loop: CASSLDNRGYEQYF. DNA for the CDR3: TGTGCCAGCAGCTTAGATAACAGGGGCTACGAGCAGTACTTC.